Presented here are 14 T cell receptor beta chains from one specimen sequenced in a study of CD8 T cells in ankylosing spondylitis. A single record per CDR3 protein comes from TCRdb applying MiXCR to the 5' RACE reads. The repertoire has about 240,000 distinct CDR3 sequences, roughly 8% of them found once; the top ten carry approximately 4.8%. Specimen: blood, either unsorted or a sorted T cell fraction (not recorded which). The receptors originated from a female donor with ankylosing spondylitis or in good health (not recorded which).

Many counts were recorded for this clonotype. The gene calls are TRBV20-1 and TRBJ2-1; TRBD2 might be the D (6 bases). Trimming pared 6 bases from V and 7 bases from J, leaving 19 bases between. The germline gives CDR1 DFQATT, CDR2 SNEGSKA (reference sequence). The CDR3 is made up of 14 amino acids. The CDR3 loop is CSAAGTAPWNEQFF. Written as DNA, the CDR3 is TGCAGTGCGGCCGGGACTGCCCCTTGGAATGAGCAGTTCTTC.

The sample holds many counts of this clonotype. The chain combines TRBV5-1 with TRBJ2-3; the match to TRBD2 covers 9 bases. Germline trimming cut 3 bases from V and 4 bases from J; bases unmatched to any gene: 6. The CDR3 totals 15 residues. Germline V lookup: CDR1 SGHRS, CDR2 YFSETQ. The chain's CDR3 is CASSSGLATSDTQYF. As DNA, the CDR3 is TGCGCCAGCAGCTCTGGACTAGCGACCTCAGATACGCAGTATTTT.

About this clonotype: A much larger clone lies a single base off, so this may be a read error. This chain connects TRBV6-2 or TRBV6-3 to TRBJ2-5; D gene ambiguous. Looked up from germline, CDR1 is MNHEY and CDR2 is SVGEGT. This CDR3 contains 15 residues. Here the CDR3 reads CTSSSPELRRETQYF. CDR3 nucleotides: TGTACCAGCAGCTCCCCCGAGCTGCGGCGGGAGACCCAGTACTTC.

On this clonotype itself: With a much larger clone just one base away, this may be a read error. The chain uses TRBV12-3 or TRBV12-4 and TRBJ2-6; D possibly corresponds to TRBD2 (7 bases). There are 15 residues in the CDR3. The CDR3 loop reads CACSLGGHWANVLTF. For the CDR3, the DNA is TGTGCCTGCAGCCTGGGGGGGCATTGGGCCAACGTCCTGACTTTC.

The V and J genes are TRBV6-5 and TRBJ2-3; 7 nucleotides align to TRBD2. This CDR3 spans 14 amino acids. Germline CDR1 MNHEY, CDR2 SVGAGI. V dropped 3 bases and J dropped 5; count of bases not matched to a gene: 5. The CDR3 sequence: CASSYAGAEDTQYF. DNA of the CDR3: TGTGCCAGCAGTTATGCGGGAGCGGAAGATACGCAGTATTTT.

There are many counts of this clonotype. J is TRBJ1-4 and V is TRBV30; D remains ambiguous. The CDR3 is 12 residues long. Germline-derived CDR1 and CDR2 are GTSNPN and SVGIG (reference sequence). The germline V and J ends were trimmed by 2 bases and 5 bases, with 6 bases remaining between them. CDR3 sequence reads: CAWSYRNEKLFF. CDR3 in DNA: TGTGCCTGGAGTTACCGGAATGAAAAACTGTTTTTT.

A note on this clonotype: Being one base from a much bigger clone, this may be a read error. The J gene is TRBJ1-2, the V gene TRBV4-2; the D gene is possibly TRBD1 (5 bases). Germline V lookup: CDR1 LGHNA, CDR2 YNFKEQ. The CDR3 contains 15 residues. The DNA for the CDR3 is TGTGCCGGCAGCCAAGGGACGGGATTACTCTATGGCTACACCTTC. This codes for CAGSQGTGLLYGYTF.

The gene calls are TRBV5-1 and TRBJ2-5; 9 nucleotides align to TRBD2. Germline V gene lookup returns CDR1 SGHRS and CDR2 YFSETQ. There are 13 residues in the CDR3. Trimming took 4 bases from V and 4 from J; bases not matched to a gene: 2. The CDR3 coding sequence is TGCGCCAGCAGCCGGACTAGCGTAGAGACCCAGTACTTC. Protein product: CASSRTSVETQYF. Based on the CDR3 plus reference TRBV5-1 and TRBJ2-5, the full variable domain is KAGVTQTPRYLIKTRGQQVTLSCSPISGHRSVSWYQQTPGQGLQFLFEYFSETQRNKGNFPGRFSGRQFSNSRSEMNVSTLELGDSALYLCASSRTSVETQYFGPGTRLLVL.

The V call is TRBV2, the J call TRBJ2-6; D not resolved. Per germline, CDR1 SNHLY and CDR2 FYNNEI. V lost 6 bases and J 4 bases, leaving 16 bases between the germline ends. This CDR3 is built from 16 residues. CDR3 protein: CASSLIQELGANVLTF. Written as DNA, the CDR3 is TGTGCCAGCAGCCTAATTCAGGAGCTAGGGGCCAACGTCCTGACTTTC.

This clonotype showed up many times. This sequence joins TRBV20-1 and TRBJ2-7, with 8 bases that match TRBD1. This CDR3 has 14 amino acids. Per the germline V gene, CDR1 is DFQATT and CDR2 is SNEGSKA (reference sequence). V was pared by 1 base and J by 5 bases, with 7 bases of the junction left unmatched. CDR3 sequence: CSARAGQGSDEQYF. The CDR3, as DNA: TGCAGTGCTAGAGCAGGACAGGGAAGCGACGAGCAGTACTTC.

This clonotype was recorded at least ten times. The chain carries TRBV29-1 and TRBJ2-4; the D gene is possibly TRBD2 (5 bases). CDR1 SQVTM and CDR2 ANQGSEA come from the germline V gene. This CDR3 contains 13 residues. Trimming shortened V by 0 bases and J by 7 bases, and 10 bases separated the two germline ends. CDR3 nucleotide sequence: TGCAGCGTTGAAGATCCGACGGGGAACATTCAGTACTTC. It codes for CSVEDPTGNIQYF. The full variable domain, completed using reference TRBV29-1 and TRBJ2-4, is SAVISQKPSRDICQRGTSLTIQCQVDSQVTMMFWYRQQPGQSLTLIATANQGSEATYESGFVIDKFPISRPNLTFSTLTVSNMSPEDSSIYLCSVEDPTGNIQYFGAGTRLSVL.

This clonotype was detected ten times or more. The chain employs TRBV4-3 and TRBJ2-3; D call uncertain. The germline CDR1 and CDR2 sequences are LGHNA and YSLEER. The V end lost 0 bases, the J end lost 4 bases, and 11 bases lay between the germline ends. The CDR3 has 15 amino acids. The CDR3 bases are TGCGCCAGCAGCCAAGATCCTGGAAGTTCAGATACGCAGTATTTT. Protein product: CASSQDPGSSDTQYF.

The sample holds many counts of this clonotype. This chain links TRBV7-9 with TRBJ1-4; perhaps TRBD1 as D (5 bases). This CDR3 has 14 residues. Trimming removed 6 bases at V and 3 bases at J, with 11 bases between. Germline loops: CDR1 SEHNR, CDR2 FQNEAQ (reference sequence). The CDR3 DNA reads TGTGCCAGCAGATACCAGACAGCTAATGAAAAACTGTTTTTT. This sequence encodes CASRYQTANEKLFF.

This clonotype came up many times. The gene calls are TRBV10-1 and TRBJ1-2, with D perhaps TRBD1 (5 bases). From germline, CDR1 is WNHNN and CDR2 SYGVQD (reference sequence). There are 14 residues in the CDR3. Trimming shortened V by 8 bases and J by 0 bases, and 13 bases separated the two germline ends. The DNA of the CDR3 is TGCGCCAGCCACGCGAGGGGTACTAACTATGGCTACACCTTC. This encodes CASHARGTNYGYTF.